A single sample gave rise to the 24 T cell receptor beta chains below, sequenced in a study of cytomegalovirus exposure and HLA in healthy donors. The PCR used 60 Vbeta and 13 Jbeta primers. Generated by immunoSEQ multiplex PCR, the TCRdb table keeps only in-frame clones and is missing some. Among 15,000 to 20,000 clones listed, about 70% were seen once. The sequenced sample consisted of PBMCs. The origin of the receptors is a man between 18 and 29 years old in good health and CMV-seronegative.

The rearrangement uses TRBV30 and TRBJ1-2; D not certain. Trimming left V 0 bases short and J 7 bases short, with 6 bases between. Per the germline V gene, CDR1 is GTSNPN and CDR2 is SVGIG (reference sequence). CDR3 length: 11 residues. For the CDR3, the DNA is TGTGCCTGGAGTGTATTGAGTGGCTACACCTTC. Its translation is CAWSVLSGYTF.

V and J are TRBV5-4 and TRBJ2-2; 11 nucleotides match TRBD2. V lost 1 base and J lost 1; bases outside the gene matches: 3. This CDR3 region has 17 residues. Germline-derived CDR1 and CDR2 are SGHNT and YYREEE (reference sequence). CDR3 protein: CASSLLTSGKNTGELFF. For the CDR3, the DNA is TGTGCCAGCAGCTTGCTGACTAGCGGGAAGAACACCGGGGAGCTGTTTTTT.

The chain combines TRBV6-5 with TRBJ1-2; no clear D. Trimming shortened V by 0 bases and J by 0 bases, and 8 bases separated the two germline ends. The CDR3 loop spans 15 amino acids. Germline V gives CDR1 MNHEY, CDR2 SVGAGI. The CDR3 sequence: CASSYSSGANYGYTF. The DNA for the CDR3 is TGTGCCAGCAGTTACTCTTCTGGAGCTAACTATGGCTACACCTTC.

The chain links TRBV29-1 to TRBJ2-7; D possibly corresponds to TRBD2 (6 bases). This CDR3 is built from 14 residues. The ends were cut back, 4 bases at V and 0 bases at J, with 13 bases in the middle. CDR1 and CDR2 from the germline V gene are SQVTM and ANQGSEA. In nucleotides, the CDR3 is TGCAGCGTTGGTCAGGGAGGAGGCTCCTACGAGCAGTACTTC. This codes for CSVGQGGGSYEQYF.

J is TRBJ1-1 and V is TRBV14, with no clear D. V shed 4 bases and J shed 2 bases, with 14 bases lying between them. CDR3 length equals 15 residues. Germline V lookup: CDR1 SGHDN, CDR2 FVKESK. The CDR3 spells CASSRGHTINTEAFF. CDR3 nucleotides: TGTGCCAGCAGCCGTGGTCACACGATAAACACTGAAGCTTTCTTT.

The V gene is TRBV7-2, the J gene TRBJ1-4; 7 positions match TRBD1. From germline, CDR1 is SGHTA and CDR2 FQGNSA. J lost 0 bases, V lost 2 bases, and 9 bases had no gene match. The CDR3 loop spans 18 amino acids. The CDR3 DNA sequence: TGTGCCAGCAGCTTATCCCCGGGACAGCCTGCAACTAATGAAAAACTGTTTTTT. The encoded protein is CASSLSPGQPATNEKLFF.

This clone showed up just once. The J gene is TRBJ1-1, the V gene TRBV11-2; weak D call: TRBD1 (5 bases). The V gene's germline CDR1 is SGHAT and CDR2 FQNNGV. Trimming left V 1 base short and J 5 bases short, with 11 bases between. The CDR3 runs to 14 residues. The CDR3 reads CASSLGQGGTEAFF. For the CDR3, the DNA is TGTGCCAGCAGCTTAGGGCAGGGAGGTACTGAAGCTTTCTTT. Looking up the rest from reference TRBV11-2 and TRBJ1-1 gives the full variable domain: EAGVAQSPRYKIIEKRQSVAFWCNPISGHATLYWYQQILGQGPKLLIQFQNNGVVDDSQLPKDRFSAERLKGVDSTLKIQPAKLEDSAVYLCASSLGQGGTEAFFGQGTRLTVV.

The gene calls are TRBV30 and TRBJ1-5; TRBD1 is a possible D gene (6 bases). Germline-derived CDR1 and CDR2 are GTSNPN and SVGIG (reference sequence). V shed 7 bases and J shed 2 bases, with 15 bases lying between them. This CDR3 spans 14 amino acids. The CDR3 here is CALDSFGRNQPQHF. The CDR3, as DNA: TGTGCCTTGGACAGCTTCGGACGCAATCAGCCCCAGCATTTT.

The V call is TRBV30, the J call TRBJ2-2; 12 bases map to TRBD2. The germline V gene encodes CDR1 GTSNPN and CDR2 SVGIG (reference sequence). With V trimmed by 5 bases and J by 5 bases, 3 bases remained unmatched. CDR3 size: 14 residues. CDR3 residues: CAWGGTSGTGELFF. The CDR3 nucleotides are TGTGCCTGGGGGGGGACTAGCGGGACCGGGGAGCTGTTTTTT.

This chain connects TRBV2 to TRBJ2-2, with TRBD2 matching over 14 bases. Trimming at V came to 6 bases and at J to 5 bases, leaving 5 bases not matched to a gene. The CDR3 sequence is 16 residues long. Germline lookup yields CDR1 SNHLY and CDR2 FYNNEI. In DNA form, the CDR3 reads TGTGCCAGCAGCGGGACTAGCGGGAGTCTGACCGGGGAGCTGTTTTTT. It codes for CASSGTSGSLTGELFF.

The chain couples TRBV9 to TRBJ2-2; D gene unclear. The CDR3 loop spans 13 amino acids. The V and J ends lost 0 bases and 7 bases respectively, with 7 bases between them. The germline CDR1 and CDR2 sequences are SGDLS and YYNGEE. The CDR3 protein is CASSVVLGGELFF. DNA of the CDR3: TGTGCCAGCAGCGTAGTTCTCGGCGGGGAGCTGTTTTTT. Full variable domain (rest looked up from reference TRBV9 and TRBJ2-2): DSGVTQTPKHLITATGQRVTLRCSPRSGDLSVYWYQQSLDQGLQFLIQYYNGEERAKGNILERFSAQQFPDLHSELNLSSLELGDSALYFCASSVVLGGELFFGEGSRLTVL.

This clone showed up just a few times. The chain couples TRBV29-1 to TRBJ2-1; 13 bases match TRBD2. The V gene end was trimmed by 7 bases and the J gene end by 7 bases; junction bases not matched to a gene: 7. The CDR3 consists of 14 residues. Germline V gene data show CDR1 as SQVTM and CDR2 as ANQGSEA. CDR3 protein: CSAGGLAGLNEQFF. The CDR3 coding sequence is TGCAGCGCTGGGGGACTAGCGGGATTGAATGAGCAGTTCTTC.

This clone was counted a single time. V gene TRBV30 combines with J gene TRBJ1-1, with D unclear. The germline CDR1 and CDR2 sequences are GTSNPN and SVGIG (reference sequence). Trimming took 2 bases from V and 6 from J, leaving 10 bases between them. This CDR3 is built from 12 residues. CDR3 nucleotide sequence: TGTGCCTGGAGTAGCCCCTTCGCTGAAGCTTTCTTT. This encodes CAWSSPFAEAFF.

The genes are TRBV5-6 and TRBJ2-2, with a tentative D call TRBD1 (5 bases). Germline V lookup: CDR1 SGHDT, CDR2 YYEEEE. The V and J ends lost 0 bases and 0 bases respectively, with 9 bases between them. CDR3 length: 16 amino acids. The CDR3 region has the DNA TGTGCCAGCAGCTTGGGACAGTTCGCGAACACCGGGGAGCTGTTTTTT. This codes for CASSLGQFANTGELFF.

V is TRBV5-4 and J is TRBJ1-6; D is uncertain. Germline CDR1 reads SGHNT; CDR2 reads YYREEE (reference sequence). This CDR3 region has 16 residues. V was trimmed by 0 bases and J by 7 bases, leaving 14 bases between them. The CDR3 sequence is CASSLVTGLGNSPLHF. The DNA for the CDR3 is TGTGCCAGCAGCTTGGTTACGGGTCTCGGAAATTCACCCCTCCACTTT.

As for this clone: The sample has other DNA sequences that encode this CDR3 too. The chain joins TRBV30 to TRBJ1-1; a weak D match, TRBD1 (5 bases). Per the germline V gene, CDR1 is GTSNPN and CDR2 is SVGIG (reference sequence). Trimming shortened V by 3 bases and J by 0 bases, and 8 bases separated the two germline ends. The CDR3 is made up of 13 amino acids. The CDR3 DNA sequence: TGTGCCTGGAGACGGGGGTTGAACACTGAAGCTTTCTTT. It specifies CAWRRGLNTEAFF.

The genes are TRBV27 and TRBJ2-7, with D perhaps matching TRBD1 (6 bases). This CDR3 is 14 amino acids long. The V end was cut by 2 bases, the J end by 4 bases, with 12 bases between. Germline V gene sequence: CDR1 MNHEY, CDR2 SMNVEV (reference sequence). The CDR3, as DNA: TGTGCCAGCAGTTTAGCCAGGGGATTGTACGAGCAGTACTTC. Its translation is CASSLARGLYEQYF.

The chain's CDR3 is CASTRTGADQPQHF. The CDR3 bases are TGTGCCAGTACTAGGACAGGGGCGGATCAGCCCCAGCATTTT. The chain is built from TRBV6-1 and TRBJ1-5; 9 bases match TRBD1. After removal of 9 bases from V and 5 bases from J, the junction contained 8 bases not matched to a gene. Germline lookup yields CDR1 MNHNS and CDR2 SASEGT. The CDR3 extends over 14 amino acids.

The rearrangement links TRBV20-1 to TRBJ1-2, with D possibly matching TRBD1 (6 bases). Trimming removed 6 bases at V and 4 bases at J, with 6 bases between. CDR3 length: 10 residues. Germline V gene sequence: CDR1 DFQATT, CDR2 SNEGSKA (reference sequence). This CDR3 is CSARGYGYTF. The DNA for the CDR3 is TGCAGTGCCAGGGGCTATGGCTACACCTTC.

The chain is built from TRBV6-5 and TRBJ1-2; 7 bases fit TRBD1. Trimming took 2 bases from V and 4 from J; bases not matched to a gene: 4. The CDR3 loop spans 14 amino acids. CDR1 and CDR2 from the germline V gene are MNHEY and SVGAGI. CDR3 bases: TGTGCCAGCAGTTACGACAGGGCCCCCTATGGCTACACCTTC. It translates to CASSYDRAPYGYTF.

This chain links TRBV28 with TRBJ2-5, with TRBD2 identical over 7 bases. The CDR3 contains 14 residues. Germline loops: CDR1 MDHEN, CDR2 SYDVKM. Trimming removed 3 bases from V and 0 bases from J; junction bases left unmatched: 1. Here the CDR3 DNA reads TGTGCCAGCAGTTTGCGGGGGTACCAAGAGACCCAGTACTTC. Translation gives CASSLRGYQETQYF.

The chain combines TRBV4-1 with TRBJ1-1; TRBD1 matches at 7 bases. This CDR3 contains 15 residues. Trimming took 2 bases from V and 3 from J; bases not matched to a gene: 6. In germline, CDR1 is MGHRA, CDR2 YSYEKL. CDR3 coding DNA: TGCGCCAGCAGCCAAATAGGGGGCGCGGACACTGAAGCTTTCTTT. Its translation: CASSQIGGADTEAFF.

The V and J genes are TRBV27 and TRBJ2-7; 8 bases match TRBD1. V lost 3 bases to trimming and J lost 7 bases; unmatched junction nucleotides: 5. The CDR3 sequence is 13 residues long. CDR1 and CDR2 (germline): MNHEY, SMNVEV (reference sequence). The CDR3 coding sequence is TGTGCCAGCAGTTTGGGGACAGGAGGGGAGCAGTACTTC. Protein: CASSLGTGGEQYF.

The J gene is TRBJ2-7, the V gene TRBV4-1, with D tentatively TRBD2 (5 bases). The V end lost 0 bases, the J end lost 11 bases, and 14 bases lay between the germline ends. The germline V gene encodes CDR1 MGHRA and CDR2 YSYEKL. The CDR3 covers 13 residues. CDR3 in DNA: TGCGCCAGCAGCCAAGATTCGGACTCCGGCGAGTACTTC. Its protein product is CASSQDSDSGEYF.